The 23 T cell receptor beta chains given below trace back to one sample, sequenced in a study of T-cell memory formation after mild COVID-19. TCRdb reprocessed the 5' RACE reads with MiXCR, giving one entry per CDR3 protein. This table has roughly 500,000 distinct CDR3 sequences, roughly 22% appearing once. The sequencing sample was made of PBMCs or a T cell subset sorted from them (not recorded which). These receptors all come from an adult woman who had mild COVID-19 (a few samples of this study predate the infection). Cell type and time point are not known.

V gene TRBV5-1 combines with J gene TRBJ2-5, with D tentatively TRBD2 (5 bases). Trimming removed 0 bases from V and 1 base from J, with 13 bases in between. The CDR3 is made up of 16 amino acids. CDR1 SGHRS and CDR2 YFSETQ come from the germline V gene. The CDR3 region has the DNA TGCGCCAGCAGCTTGGCCTTCGCCGGGATCCAAGAGACCCAGTACTTC. This translates into CASSLAFAGIQETQYF.

DNA for the CDR3: TGTGCCAGCAGCTGGCCGGACACTAACTCCTACAATGAGCAGTTCTTC. It yields the protein CASSWPDTNSYNEQFF. The chain joins TRBV7-9 to TRBJ2-1; possibly TRBD1 for D (5 bases). Germline values: CDR1 SEHNR, CDR2 FQNEAQ (reference sequence). Trimming removed 4 bases at V and 0 bases at J, with 13 bases between. The CDR3 runs to 16 residues. Supplemented by reference TRBV7-9 and TRBJ2-1, the full variable domain reads DTGVSQNPRHKITKRGQNVTFRCDPISEHNRLYWYRQTLGQGPEFLTYFQNEAQLEKSRLLSDRFSAERPKGSFSTLEIQRTEQGDSAMYLCASSWPDTNSYNEQFFGPGTRLTVL.

The chain combines TRBV6-4 with TRBJ2-1; tentatively, D is TRBD1 (6 bases). With 5 bases removed from V and 3 bases from J, the gap between germline ends came to 17 bases. CDR1 MRHNA and CDR2 SNTAGT come from the germline V gene. The CDR3 covers 16 residues. This chain's CDR3 is CASSLTGSTGYNEQFF. In DNA, the CDR3 is TGTGCCAGCAGTCTTACAGGGTCCACGGGCTACAATGAGCAGTTCTTC.

The chain joins TRBV7-9 to TRBJ2-4, with TRBD1 matching 10 bases. The CDR3 runs to 18 residues. V gave up 4 bases and J gave up 0 bases; unmatched junction bases: 9. Germline CDR1 reads SEHNR; CDR2 reads FQNEAQ (reference sequence). CDR3 sequence (DNA): TGTGCCAGCAGCTACGAGACGACAGGGGGCCAAGCCAAAAACATTCAGTACTTC. As protein: CASSYETTGGQAKNIQYF.

This clonotype was seen more than once but under ten times. V is TRBV18 and J is TRBJ2-3; D unresolved. The CDR3 extends over 14 amino acids. Germline V gene data show CDR1 as KGHSH and CDR2 as LQKENI. The V and J ends lost 2 bases and 5 bases respectively, with 11 bases between them. The CDR3 DNA is TGTGCCAGCTCACCAAATGGAATTATAGATACGCAGTATTTT. It codes for CASSPNGIIDTQYF. The full variable domain, completed using reference TRBV18 and TRBJ2-3, is NAGVMQNPRHLVRRRGQEARLRCSPMKGHSHVYWYRQLPEEGLKFMVYLQKENIIDESGMPKERFSAEFPKEGPSILRIQQVVRGDSAAYFCASSPNGIIDTQYFGPGTRLTVL.

Only a few counts were recorded for this clonotype. The chain joins TRBV10-3 to TRBJ2-5; perhaps TRBD1 as D (6 bases). The CDR3 is made up of 14 amino acids. Between the trimmed V and J ends, which lost 3 bases and 5 bases, there was a span of 13 bases. Germline-derived CDR1 and CDR2 are ENHRY and SYGVKD. The CDR3 sequence is CAISDGSQGETQYF. The CDR3 DNA sequence: TGTGCCATCAGTGATGGAAGCCAGGGGGAGACCCAGTACTTC.

Comments on this clonotype: At one of its ends the junction is not consistent with the germline gene, which may arise from a read error. The chain joins TRBV7-3 to TRBJ2-7, with 12 nucleotides matching TRBD1. Looked up from germline, CDR1 is SGHTA and CDR2 is FQGTGA. This CDR3 is 13 amino acids long. The CDR3: CASSLTGTGGASF. DNA of the CDR3: TGTGCCAGCAGCTTAACTGGGACAGGGGGCGCATCCTTC.

There are many counts of this clonotype. CDR3 amino acids: CASSLGGAFYEQYF. CDR3 nucleotide sequence: TGTGCCAGCAGCTTAGGCGGGGCATTCTACGAGCAGTACTTC. V and J are TRBV11-2 and TRBJ2-7, with a weak D call TRBD2 (6 bases). Germline V lookup: CDR1 SGHAT, CDR2 FQNNGV. Between the trimmed V and J ends, which lost 1 base and 3 bases, there was a span of 10 bases. The CDR3 is 14 amino acids.

The chain carries TRBV2 and TRBJ1-2; unclear D gene. V lost 6 bases and J lost 6, with 11 bases in between. CDR1 is SNHLY and CDR2 is FYNNEI in the germline V gene. This CDR3 contains 12 residues. The CDR3 DNA sequence: TGTGCCAGCAGGGTTTTGGACGATGGCTACACCTTC. This sequence encodes CASRVLDDGYTF.

V and J are TRBV15 and TRBJ2-7; 8 bases are shared with TRBD2. With 0 bases clipped from V and 0 bases from J, the junction kept 4 bases outside the gene matches. Germline values: CDR1 LNHNV, CDR2 YYDKDF (reference sequence). This CDR3 has 16 amino acids. The CDR3 loop reads CATSRDSGESSYEQYF. In DNA form, the CDR3 reads TGTGCCACCAGCAGAGATAGCGGGGAGAGCTCCTACGAGCAGTACTTC.

This clonotype was seen a few times. This chain links TRBV5-1 with TRBJ2-7; possibly TRBD1 or TRBD2 for D (5 bases each). Trimming removed 4 bases at V and 6 bases at J, with 20 bases between. Germline V gene sequence: CDR1 SGHRS, CDR2 YFSETQ. The CDR3 has 15 amino acids. The CDR3 here is CASSTGTVSYPEQYF. The CDR3 DNA reads as TGCGCCAGCAGCACCGGGACGGTTTCTTATCCCGAGCAGTACTTC.

V gene TRBV4-1 combines with J gene TRBJ2-3, with 7 nucleotides matching TRBD2. V dropped 3 bases and J dropped 3; count of bases not matched to a gene: 9. Germline V lookup: CDR1 MGHRA, CDR2 YSYEKL. There are 16 residues in the CDR3. In nucleotides, the CDR3 is TGCGCCAGCAGCCAGGTTGGGACTACGAATACAGATACGCAGTATTTT. It is translated as CASSQVGTTNTDTQYF.

The chain combines TRBV6-5 with TRBJ2-7, with 11 bases that match TRBD1. Germline CDR1 and CDR2: MNHEY and SVGAGI. Trimming took 2 bases from V and 5 from J; bases not matched to a gene: 8. CDR3 length: 16 residues. The CDR3 region is CASSYRRGQGVDEQYF. The CDR3, as DNA: TGTGCCAGCAGTTACCGCCGGGGACAGGGGGTGGACGAGCAGTACTTC.

In its sample, this clonotype was seen a few times. The chain employs TRBV6-2 or TRBV6-3 and TRBJ2-6; D gene uncertain. CDR1 and CDR2 (germline): MNHEY, SVGEGT. Trimming removed 6 bases from V and 1 base from J, with 10 bases in between. The CDR3 is 15 amino acids. CDR3 loop: CASSQFESGANVLTF. The DNA for the CDR3 is TGTGCCAGCAGCCAATTTGAGTCTGGGGCCAACGTCCTGACTTTC.

The chain has TRBV27 and TRBJ1-2; D remains unclear. The CDR3 spans 16 residues. The V and J ends lost 3 bases and 3 bases respectively, with 17 bases between them. CDR1 and CDR2 (germline): MNHEY, SMNVEV (reference sequence). Written as DNA, the CDR3 is TGTGCCAGCAGTTTCTCGTCGACGGGTTGGGACTATGGCTACACCTTC. It yields the protein CASSFSSTGWDYGYTF.

The rearrangement links TRBV5-1 to TRBJ2-7; D might be TRBD1 (6 bases). CDR1 is SGHRS, CDR2 YFSETQ, per germline. Between the trimmed V and J ends, which lost 6 bases and 6 bases, there was a span of 22 bases. This CDR3 is 15 amino acids long. CDR3 loop: CASMGLDRSGAEQYF. CDR3 in DNA: TGCGCCAGCATGGGCCTCGACAGGTCGGGTGCCGAGCAGTACTTC.

This clonotype was counted between two and nine times. The chain recombines TRBV5-1 with TRBJ2-2; 8 bases are a match to TRBD1. Germline CDR1 is SGHRS and CDR2 is YFSETQ. This CDR3 region has 15 residues. After removal of 4 bases from V and 5 bases from J, the junction contained 7 bases not matched to a gene. CDR3 bases: TGCGCCAGCAGCGGAGGGACAGGTCTGACCGGGGAGCTGTTTTTT. Amino acids: CASSGGTGLTGELFF.

The table lists this clonotype with a few counts. The chain joins TRBV2 to TRBJ2-1; maybe TRBD2 (6 bases). CDR3 length: 14 amino acids. In germline, CDR1 is SNHLY, CDR2 FYNNEI. V shed 6 bases and J shed 8 bases, with 17 bases lying between them. This CDR3 is CASSENWAGYEQFF. CDR3 coding DNA: TGTGCCAGCAGCGAGAACTGGGCGGGGTATGAGCAGTTCTTC. Full variable domain (rest looked up from reference TRBV2 and TRBJ2-1): EPEVTQTPSHQVTQMGQEVILRCVPISNHLYFYWYRQILGQKVEFLVSFYNNEISEKSEIFDDQFSVERPDGSNFTLKIRSTKLEDSAMYFCASSENWAGYEQFFGPGTRLTVL.

The V gene is TRBV15, the J gene TRBJ2-5, with TRBD1 matching 7 bases. Germline V lookup: CDR1 LNHNV, CDR2 YYDKDF (reference sequence). The CDR3 length is 14 residues. V shed 7 bases, J shed 3 bases, and the junction held 8 bases outside the gene matches. The chain's CDR3 is CATTRDSPEETQYF. DNA of the CDR3: TGTGCCACCACCCGGGACAGCCCTGAAGAGACCCAGTACTTC.

The chain combines TRBV20-1 with TRBJ2-7; D possibly corresponds to TRBD2 (7 bases). The germline V gene encodes CDR1 DFQATT and CDR2 SNEGSKA (reference sequence). The CDR3 has 12 amino acids. Trimming removed 7 bases from V and 1 base from J, with 11 bases in between. The CDR3: CSVGGVSYEQYF. The CDR3 DNA is TGCAGTGTAGGGGGGGTTTCCTACGAGCAGTACTTC.

The sample holds a few counts of this clonotype. The chain carries TRBV5-5 and TRBJ2-1; 7 nucleotides align to TRBD2. Germline lookup yields CDR1 SGHKS and CDR2 YYEKEE (reference sequence). This CDR3 contains 15 residues. V lost 5 bases and J lost 1; bases outside the gene matches: 6. This chain's CDR3 is CASRLREASYNEQFF. The CDR3 coding sequence is TGTGCCAGCAGACTTCGGGAGGCGTCCTACAATGAGCAGTTCTTC.

CDR3: CSASPLGPSTDTQYF. The CDR3 nucleotides read TGCAGTGCTTCCCCGCTTGGTCCTAGCACAGATACGCAGTATTTT. This chain uses TRBV20-1 with TRBJ2-3; no clear D. The germline V gene encodes CDR1 DFQATT and CDR2 SNEGSKA (reference sequence). The CDR3 is made up of 15 amino acids. The ends were cut back, 5 bases at V and 0 bases at J, with 15 bases in the middle.

In its sample, this clonotype was seen a few times. This chain uses TRBV25-1 with TRBJ2-1; D assignment may be TRBD1 or TRBD2 (6 bases each). The CDR3 totals 16 residues. Germline V gene data show CDR1 as MGHDK and CDR2 as SYGVNS. Trimming removed 2 bases from V and 2 bases from J, with 13 bases in between. The CDR3 coding sequence is TGTGCCAGCAGTGAACTTAGGGGGGACACCTACAATGAGCAGTTCTTC. This translates into CASSELRGDTYNEQFF.